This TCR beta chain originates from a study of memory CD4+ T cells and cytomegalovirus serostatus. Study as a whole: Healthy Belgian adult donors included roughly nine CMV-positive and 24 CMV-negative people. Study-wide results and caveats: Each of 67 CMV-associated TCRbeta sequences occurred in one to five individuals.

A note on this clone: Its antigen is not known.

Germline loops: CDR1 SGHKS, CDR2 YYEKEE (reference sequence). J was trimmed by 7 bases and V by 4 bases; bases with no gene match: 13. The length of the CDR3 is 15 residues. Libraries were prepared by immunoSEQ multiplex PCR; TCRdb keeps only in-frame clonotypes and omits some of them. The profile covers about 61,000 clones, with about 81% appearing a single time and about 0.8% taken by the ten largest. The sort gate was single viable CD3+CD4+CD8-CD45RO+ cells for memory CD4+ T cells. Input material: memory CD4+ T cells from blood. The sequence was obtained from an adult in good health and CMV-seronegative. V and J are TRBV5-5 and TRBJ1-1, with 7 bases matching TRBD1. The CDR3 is CASSASTGERDEAFF. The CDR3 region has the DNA TGTGCCAGCAGCGCGTCAACAGGGGAGAGGGATGAAGCTTTCTTT.